These 15 T cell receptor beta chains share one sample of origin, sequenced in a study of shared clonotypes between healthy human individuals. Only CD45RO-negative cells positively selected for CCR7 counted as naive CD8 cells, so terminally differentiated effector memory CD45RA+ cells were excluded. Repertoires were generated with immunoSEQ multiplex PCR, while TCRdb's copy carries only in-frame clones and drops some. The sample yields about 2 million clones, over 85% seen once. Sequencing was done on a sample of naive CD8+ T cells sorted from blood. These TCRs come from a man between 18 and 35 years old in good health.

This sequence joins TRBV29-1 and TRBJ2-7; tentatively, D is TRBD1 or TRBD2 (5 bases each). Germline loops: CDR1 SQVTM, CDR2 ANQGSEA. Trimming took off 3 bases at V and 3 bases at J, with 15 bases between the two ends. The length of the CDR3 is 14 residues. The CDR3 loop reads CSVEGLPGNYEQYF. In nucleotides, the CDR3 is TGCAGCGTTGAGGGGCTCCCCGGGAACTACGAGCAGTACTTC.

The genes are TRBV27 and TRBJ2-5; TRBD1 matches 7 bases. CDR1 is MNHEY and CDR2 is SMNVEV in the germline V gene (reference sequence). The ends lost 6 bases at V and 4 bases at J; junction bases unmatched: 14. The length of the CDR3 is 16 residues. CDR3 amino acids: CASSPSQGDGGETQYF. The CDR3 DNA reads TGTGCCAGCAGCCCCTCTCAGGGGGACGGAGGAGAGACCCAGTACTTC.

This clone has just one count. The chain is built from TRBV2 and TRBJ1-1, with TRBD1 matching 11 bases. The CDR3 runs 17 residues. CDR1 is SNHLY and CDR2 is FYNNEI in the germline V gene. The J segment lost 0 bases and the V segment lost 7 bases, leaving 10 bases of the junction unmatched. The DNA for the CDR3 is TGTGCCAGCACCGAGGACAGGGGGCTTTGGTTGAACACTGAAGCTTTCTTT. It codes for CASTEDRGLWLNTEAFF.

This chain uses TRBV4-1 with TRBJ1-5; D unclear. In germline, CDR1 is MGHRA, CDR2 YSYEKL. CDR3 length: 14 amino acids. Trimming took off 0 bases at V and 1 base at J, with 4 bases between the two ends. CDR3 nucleotide sequence: TGCGCCAGCAGCCAAGAACTCAGCAATCAGCCCCAGCATTTT. It encodes CASSQELSNQPQHF.

The V gene is TRBV14, the J gene TRBJ1-2; D is unresolved. V lost 0 bases to trimming and J lost 7 bases, with 12 bases between them. CDR3 size: 14 residues. The germline gives CDR1 SGHDN, CDR2 FVKESK. The CDR3 region has the DNA TGTGCCAGCAGCCAAGACAGGCCCTGGGGTGGCTACACCTTC. The encoded protein is CASSQDRPWGGYTF. The full variable domain, in which reference TRBV14 and TRBJ1-2 provide the parts outside the CDR3, is EAGVTQFPSHSVIEKGQTVTLRCDPISGHDNLYWYRRVMGKEIKFLLHFVKESKQDESGMPNNRFLAERTGGTYSTLKVQPAELEDSGVYFCASSQDRPWGGYTFGSGTRLTVV.

The rearrangement links TRBV6-5 to TRBJ2-7; D is uncertain. Germline CDR1 is MNHEY and CDR2 is SVGAGI. Trimming pared 2 bases from V and 5 bases from J, leaving 7 bases between. The CDR3 contains 12 residues. CDR3 in DNA: TGTGCCAGCAGTTACGGGGTACACGAGCAGTACTTC. Translated: CASSYGVHEQYF.

The V gene is TRBV7-9, the J gene TRBJ2-5; D unclear. The CDR3 is 14 amino acids. V shed 2 bases and J shed 2 bases, with 9 bases lying between them. Looked up from germline, CDR1 is SEHNR and CDR2 is FQNEAQ (reference sequence). CDR3 sequence: CASSLLQEQETQYF. The CDR3 nucleotides are TGTGCCAGCAGCTTACTGCAGGAACAAGAGACCCAGTACTTC.

Concerning this clone itself: The sample holds other DNA sequences that translate to the same CDR3. The rearrangement joins TRBV30 to TRBJ2-7; D is unclear. The CDR3 consists of 12 residues. Trimming stripped 3 bases from V and 4 bases from J, with 10 bases between. The germline V gene encodes CDR1 GTSNPN and CDR2 SVGIG (reference sequence). The CDR3 sequence is CAWSLGLYEQYF. CDR3 sequence (DNA): TGTGCCTGGAGCCTAGGGCTTTACGAGCAGTACTTC.

The gene calls are TRBV9 and TRBJ1-1; 7 nucleotides match TRBD1. The CDR3 loop spans 17 amino acids. Germline lookup yields CDR1 SGDLS and CDR2 YYNGEE. V gave up 0 bases and J gave up 4 bases; unmatched junction bases: 12. CDR3: CASSVEGAQRASTEAFF. The CDR3 DNA reads TGTGCCAGCAGCGTAGAGGGGGCCCAGAGGGCAAGCACTGAAGCTTTCTTT. Full variable domain (remainder filled in from reference TRBV9 and TRBJ1-1): DSGVTQTPKHLITATGQRVTLRCSPRSGDLSVYWYQQSLDQGLQFLIQYYNGEERAKGNILERFSAQQFPDLHSELNLSSLELGDSALYFCASSVEGAQRASTEAFFGQGTRLTVV.

The rearrangement uses TRBV6-1 and TRBJ1-2; a weak D match, TRBD1 (5 bases). The V gene's germline CDR1 is MNHNS and CDR2 SASEGT. The ends were cut back, 2 bases at V and 4 bases at J, with 14 bases in the middle. The CDR3 consists of 15 residues. CDR3 in amino acids: CASSEPQGGIYGYTF. The CDR3, as DNA: TGTGCCAGCAGTGAACCCCAGGGAGGCATCTATGGCTACACCTTC.

V and J are TRBV4-1 and TRBJ1-1, with TRBD1 matching over 7 bases. The germline V gene encodes CDR1 MGHRA and CDR2 YSYEKL. The CDR3 loop spans 15 amino acids. Trimming removed 5 bases from V and 0 bases from J; junction bases left unmatched: 6. The CDR3: CASSDLTGMNTEAFF. The DNA of the CDR3 is TGCGCCAGCAGCGATTTGACAGGGATGAACACTGAAGCTTTCTTT.

The chain has TRBV5-4 and TRBJ2-5; D remains unclear. CDR3 length: 14 amino acids. CDR1 is SGHNT and CDR2 is YYREEE in the germline V gene (reference sequence). Trimming pared 3 bases from V and 2 bases from J, leaving 11 bases between. The CDR3 nucleotides are TGTGCCAGCAGCTCTCCGGGCCTACAAGAGACCCAGTACTTC. Its translation: CASSSPGLQETQYF.

V and J are TRBV4-1 and TRBJ1-2; TRBD1 agrees at 7 bases. CDR1 is MGHRA and CDR2 is YSYEKL in the germline V gene. With 0 bases clipped from V and 2 bases from J, the junction kept 18 bases outside the gene matches. This CDR3 region has 20 residues. CDR3 in DNA: TGCGCCAGCAGCCAAGATATCGAGACAGGGAAGGCGTTTCAGAACTATGGCTACACCTTC. Amino acids: CASSQDIETGKAFQNYGYTF.

The chain employs TRBV7-9 and TRBJ2-7; TRBD2 agrees at 8 bases. J was trimmed by 1 base and V by 5 bases; bases with no gene match: 7. This CDR3 is built from 15 residues. The germline V gene has CDR1 SEHNR and CDR2 FQNEAQ (reference sequence). The CDR3 DNA sequence: TGTGCCAGCAGCCCGGTAGCGGGGCCTTCCTACGAGCAGTACTTC. As protein: CASSPVAGPSYEQYF.

V is TRBV9 and J is TRBJ1-3; TRBD1 agrees at 8 bases. The V segment lost 2 bases and the J segment 3 bases; nucleotides outside the gene matches: 4. Germline CDR1 reads SGDLS; CDR2 reads YYNGEE. This CDR3 contains 15 residues. Here the CDR3 reads CASSVETGDGNTIYF. Written as DNA, the CDR3 is TGTGCCAGCAGCGTCGAGACAGGGGATGGAAACACCATATATTTT.